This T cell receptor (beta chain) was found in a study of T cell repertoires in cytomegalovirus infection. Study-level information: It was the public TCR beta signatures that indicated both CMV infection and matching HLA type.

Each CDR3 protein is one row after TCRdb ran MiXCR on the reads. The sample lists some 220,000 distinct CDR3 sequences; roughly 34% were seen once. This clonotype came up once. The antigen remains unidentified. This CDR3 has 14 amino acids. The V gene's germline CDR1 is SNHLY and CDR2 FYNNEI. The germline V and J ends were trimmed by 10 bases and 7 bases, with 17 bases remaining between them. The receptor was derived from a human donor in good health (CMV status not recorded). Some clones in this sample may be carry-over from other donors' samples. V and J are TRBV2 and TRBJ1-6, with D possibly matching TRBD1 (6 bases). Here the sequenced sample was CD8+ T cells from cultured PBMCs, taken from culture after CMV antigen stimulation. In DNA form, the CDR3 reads TGTGCCATTCCGTCTCTGGGGGCCAATTCACCCCTCCACTTT. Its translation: CAIPSLGANSPLHF. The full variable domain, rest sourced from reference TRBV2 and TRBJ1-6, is EPEVTQTPSHQVTQMGQEVILRCVPISNHLYFYWYRQILGQKVEFLVSFYNNEISEKSEIFDDQFSVERPDGSNFTLKIRSTKLEDSAMYFCAIPSLGANSPLHFGNGTRLTVT.